Below, 21 T cell receptor beta chains from the same sample are listed, as sequenced in a study of T cell repertoires in cytomegalovirus infection. The antigens these receptors bind are not known. TCRdb used MiXCR to reprocess the reads, holding one entry per CDR3 protein. The sample consists of hundreds of thousands of distinct CDR3 sequences, roughly 30% of them appearing once. The starting material was cultured PBMCs, obtained from culture after CMV antigen stimulation. Receptors originate from a human donor in good health (CMV status not recorded). Some clones in this sample may be carry-over from other donors' samples.

Many counts were recorded for this clonotype. The rearrangement joins TRBV7-9 to TRBJ2-5, with D maybe TRBD1 (5 bases). V lost 5 bases to trimming and J lost 4 bases, with 14 bases between them. The V gene's germline CDR1 is SEHNR and CDR2 FQNEAQ (reference sequence). CDR3 length equals 14 residues. The CDR3 loop reads CASSTPGIRETQYF. In DNA, the CDR3 is TGTGCCAGCAGCACCCCAGGGATTAGAGAGACCCAGTACTTC.

This clonotype came up once. V usage is TRBV2 and J usage is TRBJ1-1, with D possibly TRBD1 on 5 matching bases. Per the germline V gene, CDR1 is SNHLY and CDR2 is FYNNEI. The CDR3 totals 15 residues. The V end was cut by 4 bases, the J end by 1 base, with 13 bases between. Here the CDR3 reads CASSVEGGTNTEAFF. The DNA for the CDR3 is TGTGCCAGCAGTGTCGAGGGAGGGACGAACACTGAAGCTTTCTTT.

The J gene is TRBJ2-6, the V gene TRBV15; tentative D call: TRBD1 (6 bases). The CDR3 extends over 16 amino acids. Germline V CDR1 and CDR2: LNHNV, YYDKDF (reference sequence). Trimming shortened V by 3 bases and J by 0 bases, and 9 bases separated the two germline ends. The CDR3 protein is CATSRDRISGANVLTF. In DNA, the CDR3 is TGTGCCACCAGCAGGGACAGAATCTCTGGGGCCAACGTCCTGACTTTC. Full variable domain (outside the CDR3, taken from reference TRBV15 and TRBJ2-6): DAMVIQNPRYQVTQFGKPVTLSCSQTLNHNVMYWYQQKSSQAPKLLFHYYDKDFNNEADTPDNFQSRRPNTSFCFLDIRSPGLGDTAMYLCATSRDRISGANVLTFGAGSRLTVL.

V is TRBV6-1 and J is TRBJ2-1, with 7 bases matching TRBD2. This CDR3 has 13 residues. V lost 8 bases to trimming and J lost 6 bases; unmatched junction nucleotides: 7. Germline CDR1 reads MNHNS; CDR2 reads SASEGT. The CDR3 loop is CASREASRNEQFF. The CDR3 DNA is TGTGCCAGCCGGGAGGCTAGCCGCAATGAGCAGTTCTTC.

The V call is TRBV6-5, the J call TRBJ1-4; a weak D match, TRBD1 (5 bases). Germline CDR1 and CDR2: MNHEY and SVGAGI. This CDR3 contains 15 residues. V was cut by 5 bases and J by 3 bases, with 13 bases left in between. The CDR3 nucleotides are TGTGCCAGCAGTCTTGGGGGACGGTCTAATGAAAAACTGTTTTTT. This translates into CASSLGGRSNEKLFF.

This clonotype has just a few counts. The chain links TRBV11-2 to TRBJ1-5, with TRBD1 identical over 7 bases. The J segment lost 6 bases and the V segment lost 3 bases, leaving 5 bases of the junction unmatched. CDR1 and CDR2 from the germline V gene are SGHAT and FQNNGV. The CDR3 contains 14 residues. CDR3 coding DNA: TGTGCCAGCAGCTTTGGGTCAGGGGGTCAGCCCCAGCATTTT. Translated, it gives CASSFGSGGQPQHF.

V is TRBV7-2 and J is TRBJ2-7, with unresolved D. Germline CDR1 and CDR2: SGHTA and FQGNSA. The CDR3 runs to 14 residues. Trimming removed 4 bases at V and 0 bases at J, with 10 bases between. Here the CDR3 DNA reads TGTGCCAGCAGCTCTGACGTCAGCTCCTACGAGCAGTACTTC. It translates to CASSSDVSSYEQYF.

This chain uses TRBV7-6 with TRBJ1-4; D remains unclear. The V gene lost 4 bases and the J gene lost 12 bases, with 9 bases spanning the gap. The CDR3 length is 11 residues. The germline CDR1 and CDR2 sequences are SGHVS and FNYEAQ. The DNA of the CDR3 is TGTGCCAGCAGCTCGGAGGTAGAACTGTTTTTT. This codes for CASSSEVELFF.

This clonotype was seen more than once but under ten times. The chain joins TRBV7-6 to TRBJ2-1; D gene uncertain. CDR3 size: 12 residues. The germline V gene encodes CDR1 SGHVS and CDR2 FNYEAQ. V lost 5 bases to trimming and J lost 8 bases, with 10 bases between them. The CDR3 nucleotides read TGTGCCAGCAGCCTCCGAAACCATGAGCAGTTCTTC. It encodes CASSLRNHEQFF.

The chain carries TRBV28 and TRBJ1-1; D is ambiguous. The CDR3 totals 14 residues. V shed 6 bases and J shed 2 bases, with 13 bases lying between them. Germline V CDR1 and CDR2: MDHEN, SYDVKM. CDR3 sequence: CASRTSGFNTEAFF. CDR3 sequence (DNA): TGTGCCAGCAGGACATCCGGTTTCAACACTGAAGCTTTCTTT.

This clonotype was recorded a few times. This rearrangement joins TRBV5-4 to TRBJ1-1; D gene ambiguous. The V gene lost 3 bases and the J gene lost 0 bases, with 9 bases spanning the gap. This CDR3 is 14 amino acids long. Germline V CDR1 and CDR2: SGHNT, YYREEE (reference sequence). The DNA for the CDR3 is TGTGCCAGCAGCTCCCGCGCTATGAACACTGAAGCTTTCTTT. Encoded protein: CASSSRAMNTEAFF.

The CDR3 protein is CASSSPDRSNTEAFF. In DNA form, the CDR3 reads TGTGCCAGTAGCAGTCCCGATCGTTCCAACACTGAAGCTTTCTTT. The V and J genes are TRBV25-1 and TRBJ1-1; D is undetermined. CDR1 MGHDK and CDR2 SYGVNS come from the germline V gene. The CDR3 is made up of 15 amino acids. The V and J ends lost 9 bases and 2 bases respectively, with 19 bases between them. Using reference TRBV25-1 and TRBJ1-1 for the parts outside the CDR3, the full variable domain is EADIYQTPRYLVIGTGKKITLECSQTMGHDKMYWYQQDPGMELHLIHYSYGVNSTEKGDLSSESTVSRIRTEHFPLTLESARPSHTSQYLCASSSPDRSNTEAFFGQGTRLTVV.

V is TRBV5-5 and J is TRBJ1-5; D call uncertain. Germline CDR1 is SGHKS and CDR2 is YYEKEE (reference sequence). Trimming took 4 bases from V and 2 from J, leaving 10 bases between them. The CDR3 spans 14 residues. The CDR3: CASSPSKGNQPQHF. The CDR3 DNA reads as TGTGCCAGCAGCCCGTCCAAGGGCAATCAGCCCCAGCATTTT. The full variable domain, completed using reference TRBV5-5 and TRBJ1-5, is DAGVTQSPTHLIKTRGQQVTLRCSPISGHKSVSWYQQVLGQGPQFIFQYYEKEERGRGNFPDRFSARQFPNYSSELNVNALLLGDSALYLCASSPSKGNQPQHFGDGTRLSIL.

The CDR3 DNA sequence: TGTGCCAGCAGCCGACTAAGAACAGATACGCAGTATTTT. Translation gives CASSRLRTDTQYF. The genes are TRBV12-3 or TRBV12-4 and TRBJ2-3; D might be TRBD2 (5 bases). The V end lost 6 bases, the J end lost 3 bases, and 10 bases lay between the germline ends. This CDR3 has 13 residues.

The V call is TRBV7-2, the J call TRBJ1-2; unclear D gene. Deletions cut 1 base from V and 4 bases from J, with 7 bases between. The CDR3 covers 13 residues. CDR1 and CDR2 (germline): SGHTA, FQGNSA. DNA for the CDR3: TGTGCCAGCAGCTTAGATCAACCCTATGGCTACACCTTC. Translation: CASSLDQPYGYTF.

This chain joins TRBV4-3 and TRBJ1-2; 8 nucleotides match TRBD1. Germline lookup yields CDR1 LGHNA and CDR2 YSLEER. Trimming removed 3 bases from V and 7 bases from J; junction bases left unmatched: 7. CDR3 size: 14 residues. DNA of the CDR3: TGCGCCAGCAGCCAGGCCAGGGGGCGTTTTGGCTACACCTTC. Residues: CASSQARGRFGYTF.

This clonotype was found a few times. The chain has TRBV12-3 or TRBV12-4 and TRBJ1-2; D not resolved. With 3 bases removed from V and 7 bases from J, the gap between germline ends came to 12 bases. CDR3 length: 13 residues. As DNA, the CDR3 is TGTGCCAGCAGTTTGGAAGGAACTAGTGGCTACACCTTC. The encoded protein is CASSLEGTSGYTF.

The rearrangement uses TRBV7-2 and TRBJ1-4, with no clear D. This CDR3 contains 12 residues. V dropped 7 bases and J dropped 8 bases, with 11 bases sitting between them. The germline CDR1 and CDR2 sequences are SGHTA and FQGNSA. The CDR3 protein is CASKGSGEKLFF. Written as DNA, the CDR3 is TGTGCCAGCAAAGGTTCGGGGGAAAAACTGTTTTTT. The full variable domain, in which reference TRBV7-2 and TRBJ1-4 provide the parts outside the CDR3, is GAGVSQSPSNKVTEKGKDVELRCDPISGHTALYWYRQSLGQGLEFLIYFQGNSAPDKSGLPSDRFSAERTGGSVSTLTIQRTQQEDSAVYLCASKGSGEKLFFGSGTQLSVL.

This clonotype was found a few times. This rearrangement joins TRBV12-3 or TRBV12-4 to TRBJ1-1, with unresolved D. The V and J ends lost 3 bases and 8 bases respectively, with 13 bases between them. CDR3 length: 13 amino acids. The CDR3 region has the DNA TGTGCCAGCAGTTTTGAACCAGGTCTAGAAGCTTTCTTT. Its protein product is CASSFEPGLEAFF.

This clonotype was counted only a few times. The chain joins TRBV3-1 to TRBJ2-7; 7 bases are a match to TRBD1. J lost 4 bases, V lost 4 bases, and 4 bases had no gene match. The CDR3 contains 13 residues. Germline CDR1 is LGHDT and CDR2 is YNNKEL (reference sequence). CDR3 coding DNA: TGTGCCAGCAGCCGAGGGACAGAGTACGAGCAGTACTTC. Translation gives CASSRGTEYEQYF.

The chain has TRBV19 and TRBJ2-7; 7 bases are shared with TRBD1. CDR1 is LNHDA, CDR2 SQIVND, per germline (reference sequence). The CDR3 is 15 residues long. The J segment lost 3 bases and the V segment lost 4 bases, leaving 9 bases of the junction unmatched. Written as DNA, the CDR3 is TGTGCCAGTAGTACATCCGGGACAGCGTACTACGAGCAGTACTTC. Its translation is CASSTSGTAYYEQYF.